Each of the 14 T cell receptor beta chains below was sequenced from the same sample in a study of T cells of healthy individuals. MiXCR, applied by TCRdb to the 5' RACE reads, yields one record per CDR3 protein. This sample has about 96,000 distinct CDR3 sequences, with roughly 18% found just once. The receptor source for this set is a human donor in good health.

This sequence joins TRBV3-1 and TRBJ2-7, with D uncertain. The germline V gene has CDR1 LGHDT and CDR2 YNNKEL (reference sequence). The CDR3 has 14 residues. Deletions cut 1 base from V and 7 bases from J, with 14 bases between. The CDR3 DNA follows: TGTGCCAGCAGCCAAGGTCTCCTTCTGGGGGAGCAGTACTTC. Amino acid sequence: CASSQGLLLGEQYF.

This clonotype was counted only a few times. The CDR3 DNA reads TGCGCCAGCAGCTTGGCCTCGTCCGGGCCGGACGAGCAGTACTTC. This codes for CASSLASSGPDEQYF. The V call is TRBV5-1, the J call TRBJ2-7; no definite D call. The CDR3 runs to 15 residues. V lost 0 bases to trimming and J lost 5 bases, with 15 bases between them. Germline loops: CDR1 SGHRS, CDR2 YFSETQ.

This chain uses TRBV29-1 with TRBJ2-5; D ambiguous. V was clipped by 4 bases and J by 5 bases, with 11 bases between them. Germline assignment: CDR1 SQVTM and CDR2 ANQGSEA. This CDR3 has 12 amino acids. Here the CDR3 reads CSVGVSSETQYF. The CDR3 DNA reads TGCAGCGTTGGGGTTAGCAGCGAGACCCAGTACTTC. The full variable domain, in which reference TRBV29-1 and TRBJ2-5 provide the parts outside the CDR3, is SAVISQKPSRDICQRGTSLTIQCQVDSQVTMMFWYRQQPGQSLTLIATANQGSEATYESGFVIDKFPISRPNLTFSTLTVSNMSPEDSSIYLCSVGVSSETQYFGPGTRLLVL.

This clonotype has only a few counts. CDR3 sequence reads: CASSLDRGFAGELFF. CDR3 DNA: TGTGCCAGCAGCTTAGACAGGGGTTTCGCCGGGGAGCTGTTTTTT. This sequence joins TRBV7-9 and TRBJ2-2; 7 bases are a match to TRBD1. Germline V gives CDR1 SEHNR, CDR2 FQNEAQ (reference sequence). With 1 base clipped from V and 6 bases from J, the junction kept 5 bases outside the gene matches. The CDR3 has 15 residues.

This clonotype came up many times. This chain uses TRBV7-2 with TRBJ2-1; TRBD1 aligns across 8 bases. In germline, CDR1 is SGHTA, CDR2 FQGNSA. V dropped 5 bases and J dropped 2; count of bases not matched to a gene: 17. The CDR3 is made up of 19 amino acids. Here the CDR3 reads CASSSPRRGQVGAYNEQFF. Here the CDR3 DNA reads TGTGCCAGCAGCAGCCCCCGGCGGGGACAGGTCGGGGCCTACAATGAGCAGTTCTTC.

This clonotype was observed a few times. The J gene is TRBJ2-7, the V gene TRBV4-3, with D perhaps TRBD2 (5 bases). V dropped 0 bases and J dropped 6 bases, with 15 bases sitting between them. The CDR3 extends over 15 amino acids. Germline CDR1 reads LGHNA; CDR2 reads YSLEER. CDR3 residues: CASSQDWELGSEQYF. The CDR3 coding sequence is TGCGCCAGCAGCCAAGATTGGGAGCTGGGATCCGAGCAGTACTTC.

The CDR3 sequence is CSASTGKETQYF. CDR3 DNA: TGCAGTGCTTCAACAGGGAAAGAGACCCAGTACTTC. V usage is TRBV20-1 and J usage is TRBJ2-5, with D perhaps TRBD1 (6 bases). The length of the CDR3 is 12 residues. From germline, CDR1 is DFQATT and CDR2 SNEGSKA (reference sequence). Trimming took 5 bases from V and 3 from J, leaving 10 bases between them.

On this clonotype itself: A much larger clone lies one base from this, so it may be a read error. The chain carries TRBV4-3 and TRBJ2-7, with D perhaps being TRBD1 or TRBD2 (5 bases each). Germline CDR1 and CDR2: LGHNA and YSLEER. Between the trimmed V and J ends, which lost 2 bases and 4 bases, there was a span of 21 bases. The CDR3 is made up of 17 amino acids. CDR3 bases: TGCGCCAGCAGCCAATACCGGGACCCTTGTTTTGAATACGAGCAGTACTTC. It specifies CASSQYRDPCFEYEQYF.

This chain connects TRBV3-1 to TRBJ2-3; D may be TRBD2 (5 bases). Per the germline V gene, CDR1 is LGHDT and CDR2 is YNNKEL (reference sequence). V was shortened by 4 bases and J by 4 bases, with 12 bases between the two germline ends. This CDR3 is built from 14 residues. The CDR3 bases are TGTGCCAGCAGCCTATCGGGGTCCCCAGATACGCAGTATTTT. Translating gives CASSLSGSPDTQYF.

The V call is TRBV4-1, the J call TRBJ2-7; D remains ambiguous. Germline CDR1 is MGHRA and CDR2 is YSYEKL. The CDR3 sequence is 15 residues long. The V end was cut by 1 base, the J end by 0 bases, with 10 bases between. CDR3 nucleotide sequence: TGCGCCAGCAGCCAAGGCGGATACGGCTCCTACGAGCAGTACTTC. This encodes CASSQGGYGSYEQYF.

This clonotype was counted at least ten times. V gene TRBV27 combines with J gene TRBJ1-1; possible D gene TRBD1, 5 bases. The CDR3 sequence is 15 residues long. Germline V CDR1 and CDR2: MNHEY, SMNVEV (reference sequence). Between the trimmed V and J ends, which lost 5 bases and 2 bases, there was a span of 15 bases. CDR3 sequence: CASSRARTRNTEAFF. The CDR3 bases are TGTGCCAGCAGTCGGGCCCGGACACGCAACACTGAAGCTTTCTTT.

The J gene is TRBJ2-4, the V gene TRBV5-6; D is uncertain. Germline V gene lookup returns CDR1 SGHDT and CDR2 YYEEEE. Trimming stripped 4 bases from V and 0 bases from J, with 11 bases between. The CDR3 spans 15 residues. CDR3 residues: CASSVRPLAKNIQYF. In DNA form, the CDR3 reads TGTGCCAGCAGCGTCCGTCCGTTAGCCAAAAACATTCAGTACTTC.

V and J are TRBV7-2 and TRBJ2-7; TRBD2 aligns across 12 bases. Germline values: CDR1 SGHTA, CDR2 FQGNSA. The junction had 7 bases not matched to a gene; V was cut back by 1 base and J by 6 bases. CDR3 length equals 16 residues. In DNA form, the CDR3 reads TGTGCCAGCAGCTTAGAAGGACTAGCGGGACCTGGCGAGCAGTACTTC. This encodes CASSLEGLAGPGEQYF.

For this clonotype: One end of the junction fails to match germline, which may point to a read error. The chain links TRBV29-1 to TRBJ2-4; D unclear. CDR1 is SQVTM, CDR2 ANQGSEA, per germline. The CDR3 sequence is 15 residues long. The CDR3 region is CSGDGFLLAENIQYF. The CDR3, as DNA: TGCAGCGGGGATGGTTTCCTTTTAGCCGAAAACATTCAGTACTTC.